This passage covers 27 T cell receptor beta chains from one sample sequenced in a study of blood T cell repertoires in COVID-19. The assay was immunoSEQ multiplex PCR, and TCRdb's table has in-frame clones only and misses some. The sample has over 100,000 clones; more than 65% are singletons. Sequenced: peripheral blood. The receptors originated from a woman older than 75 with active or convalescent COVID-19.

This clone was found a few times. V and J are TRBV7-9 and TRBJ2-1; 12 nucleotides line up with TRBD2. V shed 5 bases and J 6 bases; nucleotides not matched to a gene: 5. Germline assignment: CDR1 SEHNR and CDR2 FQNEAQ (reference sequence). The CDR3 length is 15 residues. The CDR3 DNA sequence: TGTGCCAGCAGCCCCCCGGGACTAGCGGGCAATGAGCAGTTCTTC. It specifies CASSPPGLAGNEQFF.

The chain links TRBV18 to TRBJ2-3, with 9 nucleotides matching TRBD1. Germline loops: CDR1 KGHSH, CDR2 LQKENI. The CDR3 runs to 15 residues. Trimming removed 3 bases from V and 3 bases from J; junction bases left unmatched: 4. CDR3 sequence (DNA): TGTGCCAGCTCACCTGGGACAGGGAGGACAGATACGCAGTATTTT. Its protein product is CASSPGTGRTDTQYF.

J is TRBJ2-1 and V is TRBV5-1; 9 nucleotides agree with TRBD1. V lost 4 bases, J lost 7 bases, and 3 bases stayed unmatched. Germline lookup yields CDR1 SGHRS and CDR2 YFSETQ. This CDR3 contains 13 residues. CDR3 DNA: TGCGCCAGCAGCCTTGGACAGGGGAATGAGCAGTTCTTC. Translated: CASSLGQGNEQFF.

The rearrangement links TRBV5-4 to TRBJ2-5; tentative D call: TRBD1 (6 bases). The length of the CDR3 is 13 residues. The germline gives CDR1 SGHNT, CDR2 YYREEE (reference sequence). Trimming removed 2 bases from V and 2 bases from J, with 7 bases in between. The CDR3 protein is CASSFGQQETQYF. CDR3 sequence (DNA): TGTGCCAGCAGCTTTGGACAGCAAGAGACCCAGTACTTC.

This rearrangement joins TRBV3-1 (or the pseudogene TRBV3-2) to TRBJ1-2; TRBD1 agrees at 8 bases. CDR1 and CDR2 from the germline V gene are LGHDT and YNNKEL (reference sequence). This CDR3 has 14 amino acids. V shed 1 base and J 5 bases; nucleotides not matched to a gene: 3. CDR3 region: CASSQGTGIYGYTF. The CDR3 region has the DNA TGTGCCAGCAGCCAAGGGACAGGGATTTATGGCTACACCTTC.

The chain uses TRBV11-2 and TRBJ1-1; D is uncertain. The CDR3 is made up of 14 amino acids. Trimming shortened V by 5 bases and J by 1 base, and 11 bases separated the two germline ends. Germline V gives CDR1 SGHAT, CDR2 FQNNGV. The CDR3 sequence is CASSGPLENTEAFF. The CDR3 region has the DNA TGTGCCAGCAGCGGACCACTAGAGAACACTGAAGCTTTCTTT.

The chain carries TRBV2 and TRBJ2-7; 7 positions match TRBD2. Germline CDR1 SNHLY, CDR2 FYNNEI. The V and J ends lost 2 bases and 7 bases, in that order; junction bases with no gene match: 2. The CDR3 contains 12 residues. CDR3 in amino acids: CASSEQGGEQYF. The CDR3 DNA reads TGTGCCAGCAGTGAACAGGGAGGGGAGCAGTACTTC.

The chain carries TRBV4-1 and TRBJ1-2; 10 positions match TRBD1. Germline lookup yields CDR1 MGHRA and CDR2 YSYEKL. This CDR3 spans 16 amino acids. J was trimmed by 4 bases and V by 1 base; bases with no gene match: 6. CDR3 residues: CASSQAGQGGVYGYTF. As DNA, the CDR3 is TGCGCCAGCAGCCAAGCAGGACAGGGGGGTGTCTATGGCTACACCTTC.

The chain employs TRBV29-1 and TRBJ2-2, with 9 bases matching TRBD2. CDR1 is SQVTM, CDR2 ANQGSEA, per germline. The CDR3 has 16 amino acids. Trimming took 4 bases from V and 3 from J; bases not matched to a gene: 9. CDR3 in amino acids: CSVGSPAGGDTGELFF. The DNA for the CDR3 is TGCAGCGTTGGATCACCCGCGGGAGGGGACACCGGGGAGCTGTTTTTT.

The J gene is TRBJ2-7, the V gene TRBV3-1 (or the pseudogene TRBV3-2); unclear D gene. Between the trimmed V and J ends, which lost 6 bases and 3 bases, there was a span of 6 bases. In germline, CDR1 is LGHDT, CDR2 YNNKEL (reference sequence). The CDR3 is 11 residues long. The CDR3 sequence is CASSLDYEQYF. The CDR3 DNA sequence: TGTGCCAGCAGTCTAGACTACGAGCAGTACTTC.

The gene calls are TRBV2 and TRBJ2-7, with 8 bases matching TRBD2. With 2 bases clipped from V and 7 bases from J, the junction kept 13 bases outside the gene matches. CDR3 length: 16 amino acids. Per the germline V gene, CDR1 is SNHLY and CDR2 is FYNNEI. The CDR3 loop reads CASSEMSGRASSEQYF. The CDR3 coding sequence is TGTGCCAGCAGTGAAATGTCCGGGAGGGCCTCTAGTGAGCAGTACTTC.

This clone was detected only a few times. This chain links TRBV7-9 with TRBJ2-2; D is perhaps TRBD2 (5 bases). Germline CDR1 SEHNR, CDR2 FQNEAQ (reference sequence). The CDR3 is 15 residues long. Between the trimmed V and J ends, which lost 1 base and 6 bases, there was a span of 12 bases. The CDR3 protein is CASSLEGLRAGELFF. CDR3 nucleotides: TGTGCCAGCAGCTTAGAAGGACTTAGGGCCGGGGAGCTGTTTTTT.

The chain carries TRBV3-1 (or the pseudogene TRBV3-2) and TRBJ1-2, with D possibly TRBD1 on 5 matching bases. This CDR3 region has 12 residues. V was cut by 3 bases and J by 8 bases, with 10 bases left in between. Germline V gene lookup returns CDR1 LGHDT and CDR2 YNNKEL (reference sequence). CDR3: CASSQQGGGYTF. The CDR3 coding sequence is TGTGCCAGCAGCCAGCAGGGCGGAGGCTACACCTTC.

The rearrangement joins TRBV3-1 (or the pseudogene TRBV3-2) to TRBJ2-7, with a possible D match to TRBD2 (5 bases). Germline-derived CDR1 and CDR2 are LGHDT and YNNKEL (reference sequence). V was trimmed by 3 bases and J by 2 bases, leaving 5 bases between them. The CDR3 contains 12 residues. This chain's CDR3 is CASSQRAYEQYF. The CDR3 bases are TGTGCCAGCAGCCAGAGGGCCTACGAGCAGTACTTC.

This clone is a singleton in its sample. V gene TRBV10-3 combines with J gene TRBJ2-4, with D tentatively TRBD2 (5 bases). Germline-derived CDR1 and CDR2 are ENHRY and SYGVKD. Trimming took off 10 bases at V and 4 bases at J, with 14 bases between the two ends. The CDR3 extends over 13 amino acids. The CDR3, as DNA: TGTGCCACCGCTACCGGGGAGAAAAACATTCAGTACTTC. Encoded protein: CATATGEKNIQYF.

This chain joins TRBV7-9 and TRBJ1-2, with D tentatively TRBD1 (6 bases). From germline, CDR1 is SEHNR and CDR2 FQNEAQ (reference sequence). CDR3 length: 14 amino acids. Trimming cost V 1 base and J 4 bases, with 10 bases left between them. CDR3 DNA sequence: TGTGCCAGCAGCTTAGGCGGCAGGGGCTATGGCTACACCTTC. It is translated as CASSLGGRGYGYTF.

The V and J genes are TRBV3-1 (or the pseudogene TRBV3-2) and TRBJ1-1; D uncertain. Germline V gene sequence: CDR1 LGHDT, CDR2 YNNKEL (reference sequence). The V gene lost 1 base and the J gene lost 1 base, with 4 bases spanning the gap. The CDR3 contains 13 residues. For the CDR3, the DNA is TGTGCCAGCAGCCAAGTTCAGAACACTGAAGCTTTCTTT. Translated: CASSQVQNTEAFF.

The chain carries TRBV27 and TRBJ1-2, with D possibly TRBD1 on 6 matching bases. This CDR3 has 15 residues. The germline CDR1 and CDR2 sequences are MNHEY and SMNVEV (reference sequence). Trimming stripped 5 bases from V and 0 bases from J, with 13 bases between. The CDR3 is CASSALTGPNYGYTF. The CDR3 region has the DNA TGTGCCAGCAGTGCCCTGACAGGTCCTAACTATGGCTACACCTTC.

V usage is TRBV9 and J usage is TRBJ2-1; maybe TRBD2 (6 bases). V was trimmed by 4 bases and J by 3 bases, leaving 17 bases between them. The CDR3 spans 16 residues. The germline CDR1 and CDR2 sequences are SGDLS and YYNGEE. In DNA, the CDR3 is TGTGCCAGCAGCCTTCGGGGGAGTGGAGGCTACAATGAGCAGTTCTTC. This codes for CASSLRGSGGYNEQFF. Combining the CDR3 with reference TRBV9 and TRBJ2-1 gives the whole variable domain DSGVTQTPKHLITATGQRVTLRCSPRSGDLSVYWYQQSLDQGLQFLIQYYNGEERAKGNILERFSAQQFPDLHSELNLSSLELGDSALYFCASSLRGSGGYNEQFFGPGTRLTVL.

This clone was seen a single time. The chain couples TRBV28 to TRBJ2-5; D perhaps matches TRBD2 (6 bases). The CDR3 runs to 15 residues. The germline V gene encodes CDR1 MDHEN and CDR2 SYDVKM. V dropped 5 bases and J dropped 2 bases, with 15 bases sitting between them. Here the CDR3 reads CASSLGRGAQETQYF. In nucleotides, the CDR3 is TGTGCCAGCAGTCTGGGGCGGGGCGCACAAGAGACCCAGTACTTC. The full variable domain, completed using reference TRBV28 and TRBJ2-5, is DVKVTQSSRYLVKRTGEKVFLECVQDMDHENMFWYRQDPGLGLRLIYFSYDVKMKEKGDIPEGYSVSREKKERFSLILESASTNQTSMYLCASSLGRGAQETQYFGPGTRLLVL.

This rearrangement joins TRBV19 to TRBJ2-7; 9 bases line up with TRBD2. V shed 5 bases, J shed 11 bases, and the junction held 10 bases outside the gene matches. Germline CDR1 is LNHDA and CDR2 is SQIVND (reference sequence). The CDR3 spans 13 residues. The CDR3 nucleotides read TGTGCCAGTAGTGGACCTATAGCGGGAGTGGAGTACTTC. Protein sequence: CASSGPIAGVEYF.

This chain uses TRBV19 with TRBJ1-1, with TRBD1 as a possible D gene (5 bases). The CDR3 consists of 14 residues. V lost 3 bases to trimming and J lost 5 bases, with 13 bases between them. Germline CDR1 is LNHDA and CDR2 is SQIVND (reference sequence). For the CDR3, the DNA is TGTGCCAGTAGTATTCAGGGCCGGGGGACTGAAGCTTTCTTT. Translated: CASSIQGRGTEAFF.

The rearrangement joins TRBV5-1 to TRBJ1-3; D remains unclear. Trimming pared 0 bases from V and 0 bases from J, leaving 10 bases between. This CDR3 is built from 16 residues. Per the germline V gene, CDR1 is SGHRS and CDR2 is YFSETQ. This CDR3 reads CASSLAAGFSGNTIYF. CDR3 sequence (DNA): TGCGCCAGCAGCTTGGCGGCGGGGTTCTCTGGAAACACCATATATTTT.

The chain joins TRBV7-9 to TRBJ2-7; 7 bases agree with TRBD1. Unmatched junction bases numbered 1, after V lost 4 bases and J lost 7 bases. Germline V gene data show CDR1 as SEHNR and CDR2 as FQNEAQ (reference sequence). The CDR3 runs to 11 residues. In DNA form, the CDR3 reads TGTGCCAGCAGCTCGGACAGGGAGCAGTACTTC. It yields the protein CASSSDREQYF.

V usage is TRBV6-6 and J usage is TRBJ2-4; TRBD1 might be the D (6 bases). The V and J ends lost 5 bases and 0 bases respectively, with 11 bases between them. The CDR3 sequence is 15 residues long. Germline V gene data show CDR1 as MNHNY and CDR2 as SVGAGI (reference sequence). The CDR3 DNA follows: TGTGCCAGCAGTCCAAGACAGGTAGCCAAAAACATTCAGTACTTC. Amino acids: CASSPRQVAKNIQYF.

This chain joins TRBV28 and TRBJ2-7; 8 bases map to TRBD2. V was pared by 3 bases and J by 3 bases, with 7 bases of the junction left unmatched. CDR1 is MDHEN, CDR2 SYDVKM, per germline. CDR3 length: 15 residues. The CDR3 DNA reads as TGTGCCAGCAGTTTTAGCAGCGGGAGTTTCTACGAGCAGTACTTC. Protein: CASSFSSGSFYEQYF. The full variable domain, with the rest looked up from reference TRBV28 and TRBJ2-7, is DVKVTQSSRYLVKRTGEKVFLECVQDMDHENMFWYRQDPGLGLRLIYFSYDVKMKEKGDIPEGYSVSREKKERFSLILESASTNQTSMYLCASSFSSGSFYEQYFGPGTRLTVT.

This clone was seen only a few times. The chain combines TRBV9 with TRBJ1-2; TRBD1 agrees at 7 bases. CDR1 SGDLS and CDR2 YYNGEE come from the germline V gene. The CDR3 loop spans 14 amino acids. V trimming: 3 bases; J trimming: 3 bases; junction bases outside the gene matches: 5. This CDR3 is CASSGTGTDYGYTF. DNA for the CDR3: TGTGCCAGCAGCGGAACAGGGACAGACTATGGCTACACCTTC.